The TCR beta chain under discussion was sequenced for a study of blood T cell repertoires in COVID-19. Study information: Samples came from the United States, Italy and Spain, spanning acute and convalescent COVID-19. T cells, B-cell-depleted T cells, or PBMCs provided the cDNA or gDNA that served as material.

Original analysis: Amplifying reference gene primers gave estimates of nucleated cell counts. Produced via immunoSEQ multiplex PCR; TCRdb's table is partial and in-frame only. V and J calls and clone size are as listed in that table; D and trimming were resolved from the DNA. The sample lists approximately 100,000 clones; around 90% were seen once. The CDR3 totals 14 residues. Trimming cost V 2 bases and J 6 bases; bases outside gene matches: 6. Germline values: CDR1 MNHNS, CDR2 SASEGT. The source material was peripheral blood. The sequence came from a woman in her fifties or sixties with acute or convalescent COVID-19. This chain connects TRBV6-1 to TRBJ1-2; 7 nucleotides line up with TRBD1. The CDR3 DNA sequence: TGTGCCAGCAGTGAAAGGGCCGGGACAGATGGCTACACCTTC. This encodes CASSERAGTDGYTF.